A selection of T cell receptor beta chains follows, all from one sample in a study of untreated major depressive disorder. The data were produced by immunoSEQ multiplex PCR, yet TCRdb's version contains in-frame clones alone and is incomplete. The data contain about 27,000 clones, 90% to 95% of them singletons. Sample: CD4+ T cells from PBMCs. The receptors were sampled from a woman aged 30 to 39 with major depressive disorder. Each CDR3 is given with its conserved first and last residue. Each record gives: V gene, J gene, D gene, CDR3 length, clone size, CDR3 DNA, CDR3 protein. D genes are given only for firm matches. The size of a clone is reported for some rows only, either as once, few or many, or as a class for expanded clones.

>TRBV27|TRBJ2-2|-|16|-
TGTGCCAGCAGACAAACACGACTCCTGAACACCGGGGAGCTGTTTTTT
CASRQTRLLNTGELFF
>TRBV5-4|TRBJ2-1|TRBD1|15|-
TGTGCCAGCAGCTTGGACAGGGGGGCCCACAATGAGCAGTTCTTC
CASSLDRGAHNEQFF
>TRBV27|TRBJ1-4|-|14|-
TGTGCCAGCAGTCCAGGGTTGGCTAATGAAAAACTGTTTTTT
CASSPGLANEKLFF
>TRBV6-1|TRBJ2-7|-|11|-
TGTGCCAGCAGTGACCGTTACGAGCAGTACTTC
CASSDRYEQYF
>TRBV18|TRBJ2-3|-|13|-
TGTGCCAGCTCTTATGGATCCGGGGATACGCAGTATTTT
CASSYGSGDTQYF
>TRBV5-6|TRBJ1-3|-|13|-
TGTGCCAGCAGCTTGAATCGCTTAAACACCATATATTTT
CASSLNRLNTIYF
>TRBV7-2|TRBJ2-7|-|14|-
TGTGCCAGCAGCCGGACAGGGACTATTTACGAGCAGTACTTC
CASSRTGTIYEQYF
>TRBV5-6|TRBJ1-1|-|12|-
TGTGCCAGCAGCTCTCCAGGGTTTGAAGCTTTCTTT
CASSSPGFEAFF
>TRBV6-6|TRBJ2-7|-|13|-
TGTGCCAGCAGTCGGGATGACTCCTACGAGCAGTACTTC
CASSRDDSYEQYF
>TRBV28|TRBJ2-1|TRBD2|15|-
TGTGCCAGCAGTCAGCCCGGGACTAGCGGGAGAAGGCAGTTCTTC
CASSQPGTSGRRQFF
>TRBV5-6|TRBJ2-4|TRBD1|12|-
TGTGCCAGCAGCCGCTCGACAGGGTCTCAGTACTTC
CASSRSTGSQYF
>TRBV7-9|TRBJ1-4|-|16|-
TGTGCCAGCAGCCACCGGGACCTTAGAGGGGATGAAAAACTGTTTTTT
CASSHRDLRGDEKLFF
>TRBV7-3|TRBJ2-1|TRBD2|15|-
TGTGCCAGCAGCTTATCTAGCGGGAGTGTTAATGAGCAGTTCTTC
CASSLSSGSVNEQFF
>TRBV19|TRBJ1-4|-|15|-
TGTGCCAGTAGTATCGGGGGGCTATCTAATGAAAAACTGTTTTTT
CASSIGGLSNEKLFF
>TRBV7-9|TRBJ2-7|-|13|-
TGTGCCAGCAGCTTAGGACAGGTTGGCGAGCAGTACTTC
CASSLGQVGEQYF
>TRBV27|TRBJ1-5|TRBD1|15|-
TGTGCCACTAGGTATCAGGGGGCAAGCAATCAGCCCCAGCATTTT
CATRYQGASNQPQHF
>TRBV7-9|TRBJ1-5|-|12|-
TGTGCCAGCAGCTTTAGCAATCAGCCCCAGCATTTT
CASSFSNQPQHF
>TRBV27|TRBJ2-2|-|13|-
TGTGCCAGCAGTTTATTAAGTGCCGGGGAGCTGTTTTTT
CASSLLSAGELFF
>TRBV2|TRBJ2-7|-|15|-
TGTGCCAGCAGTGAGGCTCTGGTAGGGAAGAACGAGCAGTACTTC
CASSEALVGKNEQYF
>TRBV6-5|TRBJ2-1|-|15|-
TGTGCCAGCAGTAAGGACGGATTCTCCTACAATGAGCAGTTCTTC
CASSKDGFSYNEQFF
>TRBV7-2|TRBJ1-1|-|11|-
TGTGCCAGCAGGTGGGGAACTGAAGCTTTCTTT
CASRWGTEAFF
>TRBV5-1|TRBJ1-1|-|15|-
TGCGCCAGCAGCTTGGCTTTGGGGGGCATTACTGAAGCTTTCTTT
CASSLALGGITEAFF
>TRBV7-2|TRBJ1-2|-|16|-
TGTGCCAGCAGCCCACAAGTGGGGGTAGCTAACTATGGCTACACCTTC
CASSPQVGVANYGYTF
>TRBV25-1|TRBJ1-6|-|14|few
TGTGCCAGCAGTGATGCAGGGTTTAATTCACCCCTCCACTTT
CASSDAGFNSPLHF
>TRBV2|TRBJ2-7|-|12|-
TGTGCCAGCAGGGGAGATATTGGCGAGCAGTACTTC
CASRGDIGEQYF
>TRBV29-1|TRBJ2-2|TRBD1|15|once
TGCAGCGTTGTCTCTCCCGGGACAGTCGCCGGGGAGCTGTTTTTT
CSVVSPGTVAGELFF
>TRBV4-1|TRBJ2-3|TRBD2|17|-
TGCGCCAGCAGTTTTGGGGGACTAGCGGGGAATACAGATACGCAGTATTTT
CASSFGGLAGNTDTQYF
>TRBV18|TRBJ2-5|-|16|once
TGTGCCAGCTCACCCCCAATCGGACTGTCTGGGAGGACCCAGTACTTC
CASSPPIGLSGRTQYF
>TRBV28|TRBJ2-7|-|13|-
TGTGCCAGCAGTTTGGGCTCCGCCTACGAGCAGTACTTC
CASSLGSAYEQYF
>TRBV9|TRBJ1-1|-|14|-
TGTGCCAGCAGCGTAGGGGGGCAGGGCACTGAAGCTTTCTTT
CASSVGGQGTEAFF
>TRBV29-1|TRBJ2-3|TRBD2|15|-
TGCAGCGTGGGGCTAGCGGGGGGTGTCACAGATACGCAGTATTTT
CSVGLAGGVTDTQYF
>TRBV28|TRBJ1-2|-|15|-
TGTGCCAGCAGGTCCCCCAGGTTCAGCTTGTATGGCTACACCTTC
CASRSPRFSLYGYTF
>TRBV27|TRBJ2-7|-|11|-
TGTGCCAGCGGAAGACCCTACGAGCAGTACTTC
CASGRPYEQYF
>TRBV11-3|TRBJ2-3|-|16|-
TGTGCCAGCAGCCTCCCCAATAGCCCTAGCACAGATACGCAGTATTTT
CASSLPNSPSTDTQYF
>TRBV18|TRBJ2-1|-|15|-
TGTGCCAGCTCAGATAGCGGTTATTTCTACAATGAGCAGTTCTTC
CASSDSGYFYNEQFF
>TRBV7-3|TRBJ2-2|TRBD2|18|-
TGTGCCAGCAGCTTAATTCGGCTAGCGGGAGGGCCGAACGGGGAGCTGTTTTTT
CASSLIRLAGGPNGELFF
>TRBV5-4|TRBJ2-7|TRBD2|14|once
TGTGCCAGCAGCCCTCGAACGCGGGGGGGCGAGCAGTACTTC
CASSPRTRGGEQYF
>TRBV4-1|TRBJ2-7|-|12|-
TGCGCCAGCAGCCAATCATGGGTACCGCAGTACTTC
CASSQSWVPQYF
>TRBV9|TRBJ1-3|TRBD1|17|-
TGTGCCAGCAGCGCCTCATGGACAGGGGCGTACGGAAACACCATATATTTT
CASSASWTGAYGNTIYF
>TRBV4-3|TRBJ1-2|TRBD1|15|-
TGCGCCAGCAGCCTGGACAGGGTACCCGTGGATGGCTACACCTTC
CASSLDRVPVDGYTF
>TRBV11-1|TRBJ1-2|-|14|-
TGTGCCAGCAGCCACGGGGGGCGTAACTATGGCTACACCTTC
CASSHGGRNYGYTF
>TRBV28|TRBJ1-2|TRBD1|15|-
TGTGCCAGCAGTTTATGGGGGACAGGGGGCGCGGGCTACACCTTC
CASSLWGTGGAGYTF
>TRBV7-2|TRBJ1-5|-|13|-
TGTGCCAGCAGCTTAGATGGGAATCAGCCCCAGCATTTT
CASSLDGNQPQHF
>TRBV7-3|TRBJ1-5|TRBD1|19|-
TGTGCCAGCAGCTTAGAATGGGCAGGGGGCCCTATACTTAATCAGCCCCAGCATTTT
CASSLEWAGGPILNQPQHF
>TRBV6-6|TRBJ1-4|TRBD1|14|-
TGTGCCAGCAGGATACAGGGGGCCGGGGAAAAACTGTTTTTT
CASRIQGAGEKLFF
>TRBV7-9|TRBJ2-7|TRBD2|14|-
TGTGCCAGCAGCTTACTAGCGGGGCGGGACGAGCAGTACTTC
CASSLLAGRDEQYF
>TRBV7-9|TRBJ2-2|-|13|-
TGTGCCAGCAGCTTACATGCTAGCGGGGAGCTGTTTTTT
CASSLHASGELFF
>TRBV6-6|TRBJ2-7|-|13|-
TGTGCCAGCACGGGGTCCGGAAAATACGAGCAGTACTTC
CASTGSGKYEQYF
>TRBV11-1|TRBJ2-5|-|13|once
TGTGCCAGCAGCTTAGGTGCGCAAGAGACCCAGTACTTC
CASSLGAQETQYF
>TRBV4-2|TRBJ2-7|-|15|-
TGTGCCAGCAGCCAAGCAGAGTTACAGGGCTACGAGCAGTACTTC
CASSQAELQGYEQYF
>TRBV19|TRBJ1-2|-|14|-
TGTGCCAGTAAAGAAGCGAAATGGGCCTATGGCTACACCTTC
CASKEAKWAYGYTF
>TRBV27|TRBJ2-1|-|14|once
TGTGCCAGCAGTTCAGGGAGCTCCTACAATGAGCAGTTCTTC
CASSSGSSYNEQFF